This T cell receptor (beta chain) was found in a study of OX40 agonist ivuxolimab in advanced cancers. This clone showed up just once. CDR3 size: 11 residues. Trimming left V 5 bases short and J 7 bases short, with 10 bases between. Germline assignment: CDR1 SGHNT and CDR2 YYREEE (reference sequence). Measured with immunoSEQ multiplex PCR; TCRdb has only the in-frame clones, and not every one. The sample yields about 64,000 clones, more than 75% seen once. The sample in question was CD4+ or CD8+ T cells sorted from blood, obtained in a trial of the OX40 agonist ivuxolimab. This chain uses TRBV5-4 with TRBJ2-7, with D unresolved. The sequence was obtained from an adult with an advanced solid tumor such as melanoma, head and neck, liver or kidney cancer. CDR3 sequence (DNA): TGTGCCAGCAGTTACATGGGAGAGCAGTACTTC. The encoded protein is CASSYMGEQYF.